This is a list of T cell receptor beta chains from one sample in a study of blood T cell repertoires in COVID-19. Generated by immunoSEQ multiplex PCR, the TCRdb table keeps only in-frame clones and is missing some. The data contain some 330,000 clones, approximately 87% of them seen just once; the ten biggest clones take up approximately 4%. What was sequenced was peripheral blood. These receptors were collected from a woman in her forties or fifties with active or convalescent COVID-19. Both conserved end residues are trimmed from each CDR3. Fields, in order: V gene, J gene, CDR3 protein.

TRBV4-2	TRBJ1-1	ASSQAPGNTEAF
TRBV21-1	TRBJ2-2	ASSKARIMVACDTGELF
TRBV2	TRBJ1-2	ASSEAGQGILGYT
TRBV20-1	TRBJ1-1	SAFRNTEAF
TRBV4-2	TRBJ1-2	ASSQESFYGYT
TRBV27	TRBJ2-7	ASSLAGPYEQY
TRBV6-1	TRBJ1-6	ASSVSPDSYNSPLH
TRBV3-1/TRBV3-2	TRBJ2-7	ASSQALRGISGEQY
TRBV5-5	TRBJ2-1	ASSLGDRVYNEQF
TRBV24-1	TRBJ2-7	ATSVGRELTPHYEQY
TRBV12-3/TRBV12-4	TRBJ2-2	ASSPGDTGELF
TRBV10-3	TRBJ2-1	AISRIGEDEQF
TRBV3-1/TRBV3-2	TRBJ2-7	ASSQEGLSPSYEQY
TRBV28	TRBJ1-1	ASSYSGTGGYTEAF
TRBV30	TRBJ1-1	AWSVNRDTEAF
TRBV5-4	TRBJ1-1	ASSWGQFSIGMNTEAF
TRBV18	TRBJ2-3	ASSPSGGYQY
TRBV7-2	TRBJ2-1	ASSLDRGSYNEQF
TRBV10-3	TRBJ1-1	AISELQGLTEAF
TRBV18	TRBJ1-1	ASSQRDRGGTEAF
TRBV12-5	TRBJ2-1	ASGLVEIGLRGGYNEQF
TRBV16	TRBJ1-5	ASSPTIRDRGDNQPQH
TRBV4-3	TRBJ2-2	ASSQDRGWTGELF
TRBV5-6	TRBJ1-5	ASSFRVQGNQPQH
TRBV6-1	TRBJ2-7	ASSGRTSRQGAKSSYEQY
TRBV12-5	TRBJ2-7	ASGLFPTGGVYEQY
TRBV7-6	TRBJ2-1	ASSLVGGRDSYNEQF
TRBV10-3	TRBJ1-2	AISESTRDSLHYGYT
TRBV29-1	TRBJ1-5	SAILTGNQPQH
TRBV6-5	TRBJ2-7	ASQRAISYEQY
TRBV7-2	TRBJ2-7	ASSSGTGWSSYEQY
TRBV9	TRBJ2-7	ASSVAAGEYEQY
TRBV19	TRBJ1-2	ASSARLWTAQGYT
TRBV5-1	TRBJ2-3	ASSTGDLGTDTQY
TRBV10-3	TRBJ1-1	ATGGTGLAGTEAF
TRBV7-9	TRBJ2-2	ASSLAGAPGELF
TRBV7-6	TRBJ2-1	ASSPTLAGIRSSYNEQF
TRBV5-1	TRBJ2-7	ASSLGTGINEQY
TRBV4-1	TRBJ1-4	ASSQGQGLGEKLF
TRBV4-3	TRBJ2-1	ASSHRPGGDNEQF
TRBV7-2	TRBJ2-5	ASSSTSGGGREGSETQY
TRBV7-2	TRBJ2-2	ASSARLAGVLGELF
TRBV21-1	TRBJ2-5	ASSPGLAGGGQTQY
TRBV28	TRBJ1-6	ASSGGHLYH
TRBV2	TRBJ1-6	ASIEGFWSPLH